The 23 T cell receptor beta chains listed next were all sequenced from one sample in a study of OX40 agonist ivuxolimab in advanced cancers. Generated by immunoSEQ multiplex PCR, the TCRdb table keeps only in-frame clones and is missing some. The sample yields 45,000 to 55,000 clones, 83% seen once. Source: CD4+ or CD8+ T cells sorted from blood, taken in a trial of the OX40 agonist ivuxolimab. These receptors were collected from an adult with an advanced solid tumor such as melanoma, head and neck, liver or kidney cancer.

The chain combines TRBV5-4 with TRBJ1-1; 8 bases are a match to TRBD1. With V trimmed by 4 bases and J by 1 base, 3 bases remained unmatched. Per the germline V gene, CDR1 is SGHNT and CDR2 is YYREEE (reference sequence). The CDR3 totals 14 residues. CDR3 bases: TGTGCCAGCAGCGGTGACAGGGGGAACACTGAAGCTTTCTTT. It yields the protein CASSGDRGNTEAFF.

The rearrangement uses TRBV18 and TRBJ1-1, with D perhaps matching TRBD1 (5 bases). The CDR3 consists of 15 residues. Germline V gene data show CDR1 as KGHSH and CDR2 as LQKENI. V lost 4 bases and J 1 base, leaving 13 bases between the germline ends. CDR3: CASSRLRGRNTEAFF. The CDR3 nucleotides are TGTGCCAGCTCACGCCTTAGGGGTCGGAACACTGAAGCTTTCTTT.

The CDR3 region has the DNA TGTGCCAGCAGCTTAGACCCAACCGCAGCGGGGGGGAGCTCCTACAATGAGCAGTTCTTC. Its protein product is CASSLDPTAAGGSSYNEQFF. The rearrangement joins TRBV11-2 to TRBJ2-1; 10 positions agree with TRBD2. With 0 bases clipped from V and 0 bases from J, the junction kept 11 bases outside the gene matches. Germline values: CDR1 SGHAT, CDR2 FQNNGV. The CDR3 loop spans 20 amino acids.

In its sample, this clone was seen a few times. The gene calls are TRBV5-8 and TRBJ2-1; D could derive from TRBD1 or TRBD2 (6 bases each). This CDR3 comprises 16 residues. Germline loops: CDR1 SGHTS, CDR2 YDEGEE. V lost 0 bases and J 2 bases, leaving 12 bases between the germline ends. Here the CDR3 DNA reads TGTGCCAGCAGCTTGGGGACGGGGGCAGCCTACAATGAGCAGTTCTTC. Its protein is CASSLGTGAAYNEQFF. Complete variable domain (other parts from reference TRBV5-8 and TRBJ2-1): EAGVTQSPTHLIKTRGQQATLRCSPISGHTSVYWYQQALGLGLQFLLWYDEGEERNRGNFPPRFSGRQFPNYSSELNVNALELEDSALYLCASSLGTGAAYNEQFFGPGTRLTVL.

Points on this clone: The junction and the germline gene differ at one end; a read error may be behind it. The chain combines TRBV13 with TRBJ2-7, with D maybe TRBD2 (5 bases). The CDR3 has 14 residues. Germline CDR1 reads PRHDT; CDR2 reads FYEKMQ (reference sequence). The DNA of the CDR3 is TGTGCCAGCACCTTATCTCGGGGTTCCTACGAGCAGTACTTC. Protein product: CASTLSRGSYEQYF.

The chain uses TRBV6-6 and TRBJ2-7; 9 nucleotides align to TRBD2. Germline lookup yields CDR1 MNHNY and CDR2 SVGAGI (reference sequence). Trimming at V came to 0 bases and at J to 0 bases, leaving 3 bases not matched to a gene. The length of the CDR3 is 16 residues. The CDR3 reads CASSYSGRGGSYEQYF. CDR3 coding DNA: TGTGCCAGCAGTTACTCGGGGCGGGGGGGCTCCTACGAGCAGTACTTC.

This clone was seen only a few times. The chain couples TRBV29-1 to TRBJ1-1; the match to TRBD1 covers 10 bases. This CDR3 spans 13 amino acids. Trimming took 8 bases from V and 4 from J; bases not matched to a gene: 7. Germline CDR1 SQVTM, CDR2 ANQGSEA. The CDR3 spells CSPYRDRGTEAFF. The CDR3 coding sequence is TGCAGCCCCTACCGGGACAGGGGCACTGAAGCTTTCTTT.

V usage is TRBV15 and J usage is TRBJ2-2; no definite D call. V was clipped by 0 bases and J by 8 bases, with 16 bases between them. This CDR3 has 16 amino acids. The germline V gene encodes CDR1 LNHNV and CDR2 YYDKDF (reference sequence). For the CDR3, the DNA is TGTGCCACCAGCAGAGAACCCTTGATGTGGGCGGGGGAGCTGTTTTTT. Translated: CATSREPLMWAGELFF.

The J gene is TRBJ2-7, the V gene TRBV5-1; D remains ambiguous. The germline CDR1 and CDR2 sequences are SGHRS and YFSETQ. This CDR3 is 12 amino acids long. Trimming removed 4 bases at V and 7 bases at J, with 12 bases between. The CDR3 region has the DNA TGCGCCAGCAGCCTGACTGGTCGGGAGCAGTACTTC. Translating it yields CASSLTGREQYF.

The chain employs TRBV6-5 and TRBJ2-5, with 9 bases identical to TRBD1. This CDR3 is 15 amino acids long. Germline CDR1 is MNHEY and CDR2 is SVGAGI. The V gene end was trimmed by 4 bases and the J gene end by 3 bases; junction bases not matched to a gene: 6. CDR3 in DNA: TGTGCCAGCAGTTCCTTCGGACAGGGGAAAGAGACCCAGTACTTC. Translated: CASSSFGQGKETQYF.

This chain connects TRBV6-5 to TRBJ2-7, with 8 bases matching TRBD1. From germline, CDR1 is MNHEY and CDR2 SVGAGI. The trim removed 2 bases at V and 5 bases at J, leaving 5 bases unmatched. This CDR3 has 14 residues. The CDR3 DNA reads as TGTGCCAGCAGTTACCGGCAGGGGGCGAACGAGCAGTACTTC. Protein sequence: CASSYRQGANEQYF.

The V and J genes are TRBV6-5 and TRBJ2-1; 10 bases agree with TRBD1. The CDR3 has 14 residues. The germline V gene encodes CDR1 MNHEY and CDR2 SVGAGI. Unmatched junction bases numbered 9, after V lost 6 bases and J lost 10 bases. The CDR3 coding sequence is TGTGCCAGCAGGCGGGACAGGGGCTTAGGGGAGCAGTTCTTC. Translating it yields CASRRDRGLGEQFF.

The J gene is TRBJ1-1, the V gene TRBV5-1; tentative D call: TRBD1 (6 bases). Trimming took 1 base from V and 5 from J, leaving 12 bases between them. Germline-derived CDR1 and CDR2 are SGHRS and YFSETQ. The CDR3 length is 14 residues. CDR3 in DNA: TGCGCCAGCAGCTTGTTAGGGGGGCGGACTGAAGCTTTCTTT. Protein sequence: CASSLLGGRTEAFF. The variable domain in full, completed from reference TRBV5-1 and TRBJ1-1, reads KAGVTQTPRYLIKTRGQQVTLSCSPISGHRSVSWYQQTPGQGLQFLFEYFSETQRNKGNFPGRFSGRQFSNSRSEMNVSTLELGDSALYLCASSLLGGRTEAFFGQGTRLTVV.

The chain combines TRBV5-1 with TRBJ1-2; 7 bases align to TRBD1. The V gene's germline CDR1 is SGHRS and CDR2 YFSETQ. The CDR3 covers 15 residues. The junction had 6 bases not matched to a gene; V was cut back by 0 bases and J by 4 bases. The CDR3 here is CASSLETGNFYGYTF. CDR3 in DNA: TGCGCCAGCAGCTTGGAGACAGGGAATTTCTATGGCTACACCTTC.

The rearrangement joins TRBV7-9 to TRBJ2-2; a weak D match, TRBD1 (6 bases). Per the germline V gene, CDR1 is SEHNR and CDR2 is FQNEAQ (reference sequence). V lost 4 bases, J lost 0 bases, and 9 bases lay in between. The CDR3 length is 15 residues. The CDR3 spells CASSSRTANTGELFF. The CDR3 DNA sequence: TGTGCCAGCAGCTCCCGGACAGCGAACACCGGGGAGCTGTTTTTT. Filled out from reference TRBV7-9 and TRBJ2-2, the complete variable domain reads DTGVSQNPRHKITKRGQNVTFRCDPISEHNRLYWYRQTLGQGPEFLTYFQNEAQLEKSRLLSDRFSAERPKGSFSTLEIQRTEQGDSAMYLCASSSRTANTGELFFGEGSRLTVL.

The rearrangement uses TRBV5-1 and TRBJ2-3; D unclear. Trimming left V 5 bases short and J 3 bases short, with 4 bases between. Germline CDR1 and CDR2: SGHRS and YFSETQ. CDR3 length: 11 residues. The CDR3, as DNA: TGCGCCAGCAGGCAGACAGATACGCAGTATTTT. This encodes CASRQTDTQYF.

The chain employs TRBV11-2 and TRBJ1-6; D is ambiguous. CDR1 and CDR2 from the germline V gene are SGHAT and FQNNGV. Trimming stripped 3 bases from V and 8 bases from J, with 5 bases between. The CDR3 loop spans 12 amino acids. CDR3 DNA: TGTGCCAGCAGCTTGGCAGATTCACCCCTCCACTTT. Translated, it gives CASSLADSPLHF.

CDR3 bases: TGTGCCAGCAGCACCCGACTAGCGGCGAACACCGGGGAGCTGTTTTTT. Translation: CASSTRLAANTGELFF. The V and J genes are TRBV7-2 and TRBJ2-2; 9 nucleotides agree with TRBD2. CDR3 length: 16 amino acids. Trimming took 5 bases from V and 0 from J; bases not matched to a gene: 4. The germline V gene encodes CDR1 SGHTA and CDR2 FQGNSA.

The CDR3 DNA follows: TGTGCCAGCAGCCCGGGGGACAGGGGGCGAGGTTCACCCCTCCACTTT. As protein: CASSPGDRGRGSPLHF. This chain uses TRBV5-6 with TRBJ1-6; 12 nucleotides agree with TRBD1. This CDR3 is 16 amino acids long. Germline V gene lookup returns CDR1 SGHDT and CDR2 YYEEEE. V shed 4 bases and J 9 bases; nucleotides not matched to a gene: 8. Filled out from reference TRBV5-6 and TRBJ1-6, the complete variable domain reads DAGVTQSPTHLIKTRGQQVTLRCSPKSGHDTVSWYQQALGQGPQFIFQYYEEEERQRGNFPDRFSGHQFPNYSSELNVNALLLGDSALYLCASSPGDRGRGSPLHFGNGTRLTVT.

The chain is built from TRBV18 and TRBJ1-3; tentative D call: TRBD1 (6 bases). Germline CDR1 reads KGHSH; CDR2 reads LQKENI. V lost 5 bases and J 4 bases, leaving 12 bases between the germline ends. The CDR3 is 14 amino acids. CDR3 bases: TGTGCCAGCTCAGGGGGCGCGGAAGGAAACACCATATATTTT. Its protein product is CASSGGAEGNTIYF.

The J gene is TRBJ2-7, the V gene TRBV6-1; D may be TRBD2 (5 bases). V was clipped by 2 bases and J by 4 bases, with 18 bases between them. CDR1 and CDR2 (germline): MNHNS, SASEGT. This CDR3 has 16 amino acids. The CDR3 sequence: CASSEMVGSLAYEQYF. For the CDR3, the DNA is TGTGCCAGCAGTGAAATGGTGGGCAGCTTAGCGTACGAGCAGTACTTC.

This chain joins TRBV29-1 and TRBJ2-7; D is ambiguous. CDR1 and CDR2 from the germline V gene are SQVTM and ANQGSEA. V dropped 4 bases and J dropped 3 bases, with 13 bases sitting between them. CDR3 length: 13 amino acids. This chain's CDR3 is CSVGRQNIYEQYF. Written as DNA, the CDR3 is TGCAGCGTTGGCCGCCAGAACATCTACGAGCAGTACTTC.

V and J are TRBV10-2 and TRBJ2-7; D could derive from TRBD1 or TRBD2 (6 bases each). The CDR3 length is 13 residues. CDR1 and CDR2 (germline): WSHSY, SAAADI. Between the trimmed V and J ends, which lost 8 bases and 5 bases, there was a span of 16 bases. CDR3 amino acids: CASLFGGRNEQYF. In nucleotides, the CDR3 is TGCGCCAGCCTCTTTGGGGGGCGCAACGAGCAGTACTTC.